This T cell receptor (beta chain) is from a study of PD-1 blockade in mismatch repair-deficient tumors. Germline V gene lookup returns CDR1 MNHEY and CDR2 SMNVEV (reference sequence). This CDR3 has 13 residues. The germline V and J ends were trimmed by 7 bases and 3 bases, with 11 bases remaining between them. Libraries were prepared by immunoSEQ multiplex PCR; TCRdb keeps only in-frame clonotypes and omits some of them. The sample gives about 110,000 clones, around 80% of which show up once; approximately 5% is in the top ten. Sequencing used peripheral blood, obtained 60 weeks after starting pembrolizumab. This chain links TRBV27 with TRBJ2-3, with D uncertain. This clonotype was obtained from an adult with mismatch repair-deficient cancer. CDR3: CASTGHRTDTQYF. CDR3 nucleotide sequence: TGTGCCAGCACCGGTCATAGGACAGATACGCAGTATTTT.